One and the same sample provided the 9 T cell receptor beta chains below, sequenced in a study of beta chain features in type 1 diabetes. Isolated RNA was reverse transcribed in full, so expressed TCRB transcripts were sequenced. Libraries were prepared by immunoSEQ multiplex PCR; TCRdb keeps only in-frame clonotypes and omits some of them. This table has around 340,000 clones, 15% to 20% appearing once. What was sequenced was naive CD4+ T cells from blood. The receptors here all came from a woman under 30 in good health.

The chain employs TRBV5-8 and TRBJ1-3, with D possibly being TRBD1 (6 bases). The CDR3 has 16 residues. The V end lost 5 bases, the J end lost 0 bases, and 15 bases lay between the germline ends. Germline CDR1 is SGHTS and CDR2 is YDEGEE. The CDR3: CASSLQGPSSGNTIYF. The CDR3 DNA reads as TGTGCCAGCAGTTTACAGGGACCCAGCTCTGGAAACACCATATATTTT.

This clone was detected only a few times. The V and J genes are TRBV18 and TRBJ2-5; 9 bases align to TRBD1. This CDR3 comprises 14 residues. Germline loops: CDR1 KGHSH, CDR2 LQKENI. Losses at the gene ends were 3 bases for V and 4 bases for J; bases not matched to a gene: 3. The DNA of the CDR3 is TGTGCCAGCTCACCGGGACAGGGAATAGAGACCCAGTACTTC. This translates into CASSPGQGIETQYF.

This chain links TRBV30 with TRBJ1-5, with 8 positions matching TRBD1. After removal of 2 bases from V and 0 bases from J, the junction contained 12 bases not matched to a gene. There are 18 residues in the CDR3. Per germline, CDR1 GTSNPN and CDR2 SVGIG (reference sequence). The CDR3 DNA follows: TGTGCCTGGAGTCCCTGGGGGACAGGCTTCTATAGCAATCAGCCCCAGCATTTT. Translated: CAWSPWGTGFYSNQPQHF.

The rearrangement uses TRBV2 and TRBJ1-1, with a weak D call TRBD1 (5 bases). V was shortened by 4 bases and J by 5 bases, with 14 bases between the two germline ends. Germline CDR1 SNHLY, CDR2 FYNNEI. The CDR3 sequence is 14 residues long. In nucleotides, the CDR3 is TGTGCCAGCAGTGTTTTCCGGGGGGTGACTGAAGCTTTCTTT. The encoded protein is CASSVFRGVTEAFF.

This rearrangement joins TRBV5-1 to TRBJ1-3; TRBD1 aligns across 7 bases. The CDR3 consists of 13 residues. The V segment lost 7 bases and the J segment 3 bases; nucleotides outside the gene matches: 4. CDR1 SGHRS and CDR2 YFSETQ come from the germline V gene. This CDR3 is CASRTGVGNTIYF. CDR3 DNA sequence: TGCGCCAGCCGCACAGGGGTTGGAAACACCATATATTTT.

This chain joins TRBV9 and TRBJ2-3, with TRBD2 matching 8 bases. This CDR3 region has 15 residues. V dropped 0 bases and J dropped 6; count of bases not matched to a gene: 6. Germline V gene lookup returns CDR1 SGDLS and CDR2 YYNGEE. The CDR3 reads CASSVAGLVPDTQYF. CDR3 nucleotides: TGTGCCAGCAGCGTAGCGGGACTAGTCCCGGATACGCAGTATTTT.

A few counts support this clone. The genes are TRBV30 and TRBJ1-2, with 7 bases aligning to TRBD1. The V segment lost 3 bases and the J segment 6 bases; nucleotides outside the gene matches: 4. Germline-derived CDR1 and CDR2 are GTSNPN and SVGIG (reference sequence). CDR3 length equals 12 residues. The CDR3: CAWSRDRNGYTF. The CDR3 region has the DNA TGTGCCTGGAGCAGGGACAGAAATGGCTACACCTTC.

The chain recombines TRBV11-2 with TRBJ2-1, with 9 bases identical to TRBD1. Trimming at V came to 6 bases and at J to 7 bases, leaving 4 bases not matched to a gene. Germline assignment: CDR1 SGHAT and CDR2 FQNNGV. The CDR3 spans 13 residues. CDR3: CASSSGTGNEQFF. The CDR3 nucleotides are TGTGCCAGCAGTTCCGGGACAGGGAATGAGCAGTTCTTC. The complete variable domain, with remaining parts taken from reference TRBV11-2 and TRBJ2-1, reads EAGVAQSPRYKIIEKRQSVAFWCNPISGHATLYWYQQILGQGPKLLIQFQNNGVVDDSQLPKDRFSAERLKGVDSTLKIQPAKLEDSAVYLCASSSGTGNEQFFGPGTRLTVL.

The rearrangement uses TRBV5-6 and TRBJ2-1; no clear D. Per germline, CDR1 SGHDT and CDR2 YYEEEE. This CDR3 comprises 15 residues. Trimming removed 4 bases at V and 6 bases at J, with 17 bases between. CDR3 DNA sequence: TGTGCCAGCAGCCCCCTGCCCAGGTTAAGCAATGAGCAGTTCTTC. It specifies CASSPLPRLSNEQFF.